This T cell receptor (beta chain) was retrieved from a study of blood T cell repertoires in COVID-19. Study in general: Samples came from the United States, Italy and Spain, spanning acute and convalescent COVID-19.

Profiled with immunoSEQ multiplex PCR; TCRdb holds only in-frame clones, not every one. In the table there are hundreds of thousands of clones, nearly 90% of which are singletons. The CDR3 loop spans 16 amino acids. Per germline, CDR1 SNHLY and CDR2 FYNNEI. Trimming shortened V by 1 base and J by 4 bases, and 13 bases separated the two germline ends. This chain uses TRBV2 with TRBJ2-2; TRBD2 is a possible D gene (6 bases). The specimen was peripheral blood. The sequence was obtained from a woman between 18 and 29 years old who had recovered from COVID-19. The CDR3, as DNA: TGTGCCAGCAGTGAAGGTATAAGACTAGTCACCGGGGAGCTGTTTTTT. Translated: CASSEGIRLVTGELFF.